These 16 T cell receptor beta chains came from one sample sequenced in a study of blood T cells in healthy people across ages. Next came a second PCR, run for 7 to 11 cycles, which used a sample-barcoded 5' primer along with a J-beta primer mix. TCRdb re-called the 5' RACE reads with MiXCR, one entry per CDR3 protein. The table has some 900,000 distinct CDR3 sequences, around 49% seen once. The material sequenced was blood. The source of these receptors is a young man in good health.

This clonotype has more than one count but fewer than ten. The CDR3 spells CASSLSGQPSYEQYF. In DNA, the CDR3 is TGTGCCAGCAGCCTTTCGGGACAGCCTTCCTACGAGCAGTACTTC. The chain recombines TRBV11-2 with TRBJ2-7, with 7 nucleotides matching TRBD1. V dropped 5 bases and J dropped 1; count of bases not matched to a gene: 8. The CDR3 loop spans 15 amino acids. Germline lookup yields CDR1 SGHAT and CDR2 FQNNGV.

This clonotype has a count of ten or more. CDR3 in amino acids: CASRIGTVNEQYF. Written as DNA, the CDR3 is TGTGCCAGCAGGATAGGGACAGTGAACGAGCAGTACTTC. The gene calls are TRBV6-1 and TRBJ2-7, with TRBD1 matching 7 bases. Losses at the gene ends were 6 bases for V and 5 bases for J; bases not matched to a gene: 7. The CDR3 is made up of 13 amino acids. The germline CDR1 and CDR2 sequences are MNHNS and SASEGT.

The gene calls are TRBV6-1 and TRBJ1-5, with 7 bases lining up with TRBD1. The germline V gene has CDR1 MNHNS and CDR2 SASEGT. The CDR3 sequence is 12 residues long. J lost 6 bases, V lost 10 bases, and 6 bases had no gene match. Here the CDR3 DNA reads TGTGCCACCACAGGGGCAGGTCAGCCCCAGCATTTT. This encodes CATTGAGQPQHF.

The chain joins TRBV10-3 to TRBJ1-2; possibly TRBD1 for D (6 bases). The CDR3 runs 13 residues. Germline CDR1 and CDR2: ENHRY and SYGVKD. Trimming stripped 10 bases from V and 6 bases from J, with 18 bases between. The CDR3 reads CASQGMRDDGYTF. CDR3 bases: TGTGCCAGCCAGGGGATGAGGGATGATGGCTACACCTTC.

This chain links TRBV15 with TRBJ2-7, with no clear D. With the DNA end fitting TRBJ2-5 better, the J assignment may be wrong. The CDR3 spans 13 residues. The germline V gene has CDR1 LNHNV and CDR2 YYDKDF (reference sequence). For the CDR3, the DNA is TGTGCCACTACTCAGGCTCGGTGGGAGACCCAGTACTTC. This sequence encodes CATTQARWETQYF.

The chain joins TRBV4-2 to TRBJ2-5; 7 bases fit TRBD2. This CDR3 spans 14 amino acids. The germline V gene has CDR1 LGHNA and CDR2 YNFKEQ. V lost 0 bases to trimming and J lost 5 bases; unmatched junction nucleotides: 3. The CDR3 spells CASSQESSGETQYF. In DNA, the CDR3 is TGTGCCAGCAGCCAAGAAAGTAGCGGGGAGACCCAGTACTTC.

The rearrangement uses TRBV4-3 and TRBJ1-2; D is possibly TRBD1 (5 bases). V was trimmed by 0 bases and J by 0 bases, leaving 11 bases between them. The CDR3 length is 16 residues. Germline V gene sequence: CDR1 LGHNA, CDR2 YSLEER. The CDR3, as DNA: TGCGCCAGCAGCCAAGAGTTCAGGGCCTCTAACTATGGCTACACCTTC. As protein: CASSQEFRASNYGYTF.

The chain couples TRBV20-1 to TRBJ2-7; 9 bases match TRBD2. Germline V gene sequence: CDR1 DFQATT, CDR2 SNEGSKA (reference sequence). This CDR3 region has 13 residues. The V gene end was trimmed by 4 bases and the J gene end by 5 bases; junction bases not matched to a gene: 6. DNA for the CDR3: TGCAGTGCTATCTGGACTAGCGAAAACGAGCAGTACTTC. Translated: CSAIWTSENEQYF.

The chain employs TRBV5-1 and TRBJ2-3, with a weak D call TRBD1 (6 bases). Deletions cut 6 bases from V and 0 bases from J, with 8 bases between. Germline V gene lookup returns CDR1 SGHRS and CDR2 YFSETQ. The CDR3 is 13 residues long. Here the CDR3 DNA reads TGCGCCAGCATAGGACAGAGCACAGATACGCAGTATTTT. It translates to CASIGQSTDTQYF.

Ten or more counts support this clonotype. The V gene is TRBV29-1, the J gene TRBJ2-7; TRBD2 might be the D (5 bases). Germline V gene data show CDR1 as SQVTM and CDR2 as ANQGSEA. The CDR3 is 13 amino acids. V lost 0 bases and J 5 bases, leaving 11 bases between the germline ends. CDR3: CSVEDVRVDEQYF. The DNA for the CDR3 is TGCAGCGTTGAAGATGTGCGGGTCGACGAGCAGTACTTC.

J is TRBJ2-7 and V is TRBV10-3; D remains unclear. The CDR3 sequence is 13 residues long. Germline CDR1 ENHRY, CDR2 SYGVKD. V was cut by 2 bases and J by 7 bases, with 12 bases left in between. The CDR3 sequence: CAISEVPVGEQYF. The CDR3 nucleotides are TGTGCCATCAGTGAGGTACCGGTCGGGGAGCAGTACTTC.

Turning to this clonotype: The junction departs from germline at one end; a sequencing error may be responsible. V is TRBV14 and J is TRBJ1-6; D unresolved. CDR3 length equals 16 residues. Germline assignment: CDR1 SGHDN and CDR2 FVKESK. The CDR3 DNA reads as TGTGCCAGCAGCCGAGCGGGTAGCTCCTATAATTCGCCCCTCCACTTT. Encoded protein: CASSRAGSSYNSPLHF.

This clonotype appeared many times. This chain connects TRBV20-1 to TRBJ2-3; 8 nucleotides agree with TRBD2. Germline V gene data show CDR1 as DFQATT and CDR2 as SNEGSKA (reference sequence). CDR3 length equals 15 residues. Germline trimming cut 5 bases from V and 4 bases from J; bases unmatched to any gene: 11. The CDR3, as DNA: TGCAGTGCTCCTCGACTAGCGCCCTCCCCAGATACGCAGTATTTT. It specifies CSAPRLAPSPDTQYF.

The chain joins TRBV27 to TRBJ1-1; D is unclear. CDR3 length: 14 amino acids. The germline V gene encodes CDR1 MNHEY and CDR2 SMNVEV (reference sequence). Trimming pared 3 bases from V and 3 bases from J, leaving 11 bases between. CDR3: CASSLRVGYTEAFF. CDR3 DNA: TGTGCCAGCAGTTTGAGGGTTGGGTACACTGAAGCTTTCTTT.

The chain has TRBV5-1 and TRBJ2-7; 8 positions agree with TRBD1. The CDR3 has 16 residues. Unmatched junction bases numbered 10, after V lost 4 bases and J lost 1 base. The germline CDR1 and CDR2 sequences are SGHRS and YFSETQ. The chain's CDR3 is CASSHTGTGFSYEQYF. DNA for the CDR3: TGCGCCAGCAGCCACACCGGGACAGGCTTTTCCTACGAGCAGTACTTC.

This clonotype has more than one count but fewer than ten. The chain uses TRBV28 and TRBJ2-7; 7 nucleotides match TRBD1. J lost 3 bases, V lost 5 bases, and 4 bases had no gene match. Germline loops: CDR1 MDHEN, CDR2 SYDVKM. The CDR3 runs 13 residues. The CDR3 nucleotides read TGTGCCAGCAGTAATCGACAGGGCTACGAGCAGTACTTC. It specifies CASSNRQGYEQYF.